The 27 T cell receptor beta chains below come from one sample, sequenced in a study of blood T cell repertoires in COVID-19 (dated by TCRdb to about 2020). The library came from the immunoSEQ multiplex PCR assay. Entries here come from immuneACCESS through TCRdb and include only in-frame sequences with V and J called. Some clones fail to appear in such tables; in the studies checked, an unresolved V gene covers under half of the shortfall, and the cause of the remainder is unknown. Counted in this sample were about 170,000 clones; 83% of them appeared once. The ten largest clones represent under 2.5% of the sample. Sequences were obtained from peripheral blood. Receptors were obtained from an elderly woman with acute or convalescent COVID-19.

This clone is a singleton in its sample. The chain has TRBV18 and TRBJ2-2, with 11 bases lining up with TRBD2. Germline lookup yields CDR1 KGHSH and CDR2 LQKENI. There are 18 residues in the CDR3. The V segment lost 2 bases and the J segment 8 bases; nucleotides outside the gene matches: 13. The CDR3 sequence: CASSPRPSGGTSPGELFF. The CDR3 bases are TGTGCCAGCTCACCAAGGCCTAGCGGGGGGACCTCCCCGGGGGAGCTGTTTTTT.

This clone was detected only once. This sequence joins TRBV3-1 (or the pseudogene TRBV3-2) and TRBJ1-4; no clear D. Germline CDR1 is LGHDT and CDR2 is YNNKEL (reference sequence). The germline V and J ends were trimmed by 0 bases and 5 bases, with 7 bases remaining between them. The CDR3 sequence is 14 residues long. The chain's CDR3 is CASSQDWRNEKLFF. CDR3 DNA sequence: TGTGCCAGCAGCCAAGATTGGAGGAATGAAAAACTGTTTTTT.

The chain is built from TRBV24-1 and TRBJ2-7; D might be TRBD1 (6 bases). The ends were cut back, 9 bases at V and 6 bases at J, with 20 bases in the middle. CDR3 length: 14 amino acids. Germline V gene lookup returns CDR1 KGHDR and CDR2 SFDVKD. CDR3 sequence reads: CATHDGTDRSEQYF. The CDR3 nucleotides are TGTGCCACCCATGACGGCACGGACAGAAGCGAGCAGTACTTC.

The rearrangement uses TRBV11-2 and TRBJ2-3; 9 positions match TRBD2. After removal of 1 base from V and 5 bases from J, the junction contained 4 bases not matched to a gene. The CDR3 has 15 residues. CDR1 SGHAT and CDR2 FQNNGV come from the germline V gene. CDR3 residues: CASSLVAGGQDTQYF. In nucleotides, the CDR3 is TGTGCCAGCAGCTTAGTGGCGGGAGGGCAAGATACGCAGTATTTT.

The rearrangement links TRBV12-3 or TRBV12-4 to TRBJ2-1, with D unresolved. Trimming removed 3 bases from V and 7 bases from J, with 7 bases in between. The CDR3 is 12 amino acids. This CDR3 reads CASSFESNEQFF. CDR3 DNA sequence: TGTGCCAGCAGTTTTGAGTCAAATGAGCAGTTCTTC.

CDR3 amino acids: CATSEGTGGYQPQHF. Written as DNA, the CDR3 is TGTGCCACCAGTGAGGGGACAGGGGGTTATCAGCCCCAGCATTTT. The rearrangement uses TRBV24-1 and TRBJ1-5, with 11 nucleotides matching TRBD1. Per the germline V gene, CDR1 is KGHDR and CDR2 is SFDVKD. The CDR3 runs 15 residues. V was pared by 4 bases and J by 5 bases, with 3 bases of the junction left unmatched.

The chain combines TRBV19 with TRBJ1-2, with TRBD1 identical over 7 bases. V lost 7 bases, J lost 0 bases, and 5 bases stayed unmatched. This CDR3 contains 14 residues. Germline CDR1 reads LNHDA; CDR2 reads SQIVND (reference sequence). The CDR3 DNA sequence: TGTGCCAGTAATCCCGGGACAGCTAACTATGGCTACACCTTC. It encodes CASNPGTANYGYTF. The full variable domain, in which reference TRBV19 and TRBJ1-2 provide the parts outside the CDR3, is DGGITQSPKYLFRKEGQNVTLSCEQNLNHDAMYWYRQDPGQGLRLIYYSQIVNDFQKGDIAEGYSVSREKKESFPLTVTSAQKNPTAFYLCASNPGTANYGYTFGSGTRLTVV.

CDR3 sequence: CASSSDRERGPQHF. In nucleotides, the CDR3 is TGTGCCAGCAGCTCGGACAGGGAAAGGGGGCCCCAGCATTTT. V usage is TRBV5-4 and J usage is TRBJ1-5; 8 nucleotides align to TRBD1. The CDR3 consists of 14 residues. The V segment lost 3 bases and the J segment 9 bases; nucleotides outside the gene matches: 8. Germline lookup yields CDR1 SGHNT and CDR2 YYREEE (reference sequence).

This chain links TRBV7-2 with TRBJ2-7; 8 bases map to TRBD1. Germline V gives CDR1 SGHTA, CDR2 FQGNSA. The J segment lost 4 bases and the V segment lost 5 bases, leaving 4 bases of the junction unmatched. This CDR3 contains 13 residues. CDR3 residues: CASSGTGIYEQYF. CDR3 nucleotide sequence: TGTGCCAGCAGCGGGACAGGAATTTACGAGCAGTACTTC.

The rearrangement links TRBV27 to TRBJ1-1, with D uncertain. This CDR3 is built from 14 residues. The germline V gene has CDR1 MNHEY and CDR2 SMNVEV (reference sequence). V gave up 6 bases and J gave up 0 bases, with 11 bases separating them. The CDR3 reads CASRTRNLNTEAFF. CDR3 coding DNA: TGTGCCAGCAGGACACGGAACCTGAACACTGAAGCTTTCTTT.

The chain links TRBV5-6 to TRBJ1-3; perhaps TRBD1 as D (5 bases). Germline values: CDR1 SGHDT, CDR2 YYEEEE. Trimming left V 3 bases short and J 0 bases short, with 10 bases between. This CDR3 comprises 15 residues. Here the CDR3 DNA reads TGTGCCAGCAGCTCGCTAAGGGGCTCTGGAAACACCATATATTTT. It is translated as CASSSLRGSGNTIYF.

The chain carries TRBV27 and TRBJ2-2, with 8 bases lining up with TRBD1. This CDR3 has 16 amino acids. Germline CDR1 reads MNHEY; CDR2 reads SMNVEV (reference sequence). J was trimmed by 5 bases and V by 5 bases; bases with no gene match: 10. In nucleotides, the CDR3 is TGTGCCAGCAGTCCCAATGGACAGGGCGGGACCGGGGAGCTGTTTTTT. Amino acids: CASSPNGQGGTGELFF.

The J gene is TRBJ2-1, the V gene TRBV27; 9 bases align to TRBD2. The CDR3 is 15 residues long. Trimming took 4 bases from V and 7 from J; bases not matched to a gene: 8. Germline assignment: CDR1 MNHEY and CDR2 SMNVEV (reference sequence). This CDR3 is CASSSTSGPRNEQFF. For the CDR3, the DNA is TGTGCCAGCAGTTCGACTAGCGGCCCGCGGAATGAGCAGTTCTTC.

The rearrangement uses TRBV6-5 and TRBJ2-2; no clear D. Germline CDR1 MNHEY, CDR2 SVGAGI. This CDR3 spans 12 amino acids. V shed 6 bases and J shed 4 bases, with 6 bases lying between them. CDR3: CASRTGTGELFF. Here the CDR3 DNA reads TGTGCCAGCAGGACGGGCACCGGGGAGCTGTTTTTT.

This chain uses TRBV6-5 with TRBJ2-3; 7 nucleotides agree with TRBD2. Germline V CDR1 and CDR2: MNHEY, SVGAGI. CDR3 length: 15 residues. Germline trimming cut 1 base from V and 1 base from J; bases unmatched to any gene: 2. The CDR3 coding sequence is TGTGCCAGCAGTTACTTGGGGGGGGGCACAGATACGCAGTATTTT. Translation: CASSYLGGGTDTQYF.

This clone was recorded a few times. CDR3 DNA: TGTGCCATCAGTGAGTCGAAATGGACAGGGAATTCACCCCTCCACTTT. Its protein product is CAISESKWTGNSPLHF. This chain joins TRBV10-3 and TRBJ1-6, with 8 positions matching TRBD1. J was trimmed by 7 bases and V by 0 bases; bases with no gene match: 5. CDR3 length equals 16 residues. Germline V lookup: CDR1 ENHRY, CDR2 SYGVKD.

The CDR3 nucleotides are TGTGCCAGCAGCTATTCCGGGCTAGCGGCTTGGAGCTCCTACAATGAGCAGTTCTTC. Protein: CASSYSGLAAWSSYNEQFF. This chain links TRBV5-5 with TRBJ2-1; 7 bases agree with TRBD2. V lost 3 bases and J lost 0; bases outside the gene matches: 15. The CDR3 sequence is 19 residues long. CDR1 SGHKS and CDR2 YYEKEE come from the germline V gene (reference sequence).

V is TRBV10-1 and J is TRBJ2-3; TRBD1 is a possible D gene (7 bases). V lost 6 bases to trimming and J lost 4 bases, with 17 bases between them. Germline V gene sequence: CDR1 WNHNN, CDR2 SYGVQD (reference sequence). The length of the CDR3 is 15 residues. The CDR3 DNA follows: TGCGCCAGCAGCGCCCGACAGGGAGGAGCAGATACGCAGTATTTT. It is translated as CASSARQGGADTQYF.

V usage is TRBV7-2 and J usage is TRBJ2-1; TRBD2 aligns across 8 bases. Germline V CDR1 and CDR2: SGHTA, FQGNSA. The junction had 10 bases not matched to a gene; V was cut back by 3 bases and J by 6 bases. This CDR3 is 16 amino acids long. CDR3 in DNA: TGTGCCAGCAGCTTCCCCGGGACTAGTATCGGCAATGAGCAGTTCTTC. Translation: CASSFPGTSIGNEQFF. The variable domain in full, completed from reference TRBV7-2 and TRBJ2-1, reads GAGVSQSPSNKVTEKGKDVELRCDPISGHTALYWYRQSLGQGLEFLIYFQGNSAPDKSGLPSDRFSAERTGGSVSTLTIQRTQQEDSAVYLCASSFPGTSIGNEQFFGPGTRLTVL.

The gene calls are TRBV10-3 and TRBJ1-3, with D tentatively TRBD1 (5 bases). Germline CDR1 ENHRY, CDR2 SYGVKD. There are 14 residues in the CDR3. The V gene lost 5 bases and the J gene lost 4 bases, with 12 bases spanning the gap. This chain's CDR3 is CAISYDREGNTIYF. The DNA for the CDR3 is TGTGCCATCAGTTACGACAGAGAGGGAAACACCATATATTTT.

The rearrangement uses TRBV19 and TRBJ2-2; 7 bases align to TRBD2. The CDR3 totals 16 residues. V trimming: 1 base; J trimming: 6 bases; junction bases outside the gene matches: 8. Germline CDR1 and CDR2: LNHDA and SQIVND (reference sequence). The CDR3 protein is CASSIVAASGPGELFF. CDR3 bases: TGTGCCAGTAGTATAGTCGCGGCTAGCGGACCCGGGGAGCTGTTTTTT. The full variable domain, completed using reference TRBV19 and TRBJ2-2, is DGGITQSPKYLFRKEGQNVTLSCEQNLNHDAMYWYRQDPGQGLRLIYYSQIVNDFQKGDIAEGYSVSREKKESFPLTVTSAQKNPTAFYLCASSIVAASGPGELFFGEGSRLTVL.

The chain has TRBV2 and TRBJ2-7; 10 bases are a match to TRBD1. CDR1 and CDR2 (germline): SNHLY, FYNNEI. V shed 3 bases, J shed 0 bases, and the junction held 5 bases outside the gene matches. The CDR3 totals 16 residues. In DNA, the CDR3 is TGTGCCAGCAGTGATACCGGGACAGGGGACTCCTACGAGCAGTACTTC. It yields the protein CASSDTGTGDSYEQYF.

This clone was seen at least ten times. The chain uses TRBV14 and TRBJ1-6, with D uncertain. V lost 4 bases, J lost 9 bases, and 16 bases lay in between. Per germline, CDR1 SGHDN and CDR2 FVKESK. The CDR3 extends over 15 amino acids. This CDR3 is CASSLNRARGSPLHF. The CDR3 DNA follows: TGTGCCAGCAGCCTAAATCGGGCCCGGGGTTCACCCCTCCACTTT.

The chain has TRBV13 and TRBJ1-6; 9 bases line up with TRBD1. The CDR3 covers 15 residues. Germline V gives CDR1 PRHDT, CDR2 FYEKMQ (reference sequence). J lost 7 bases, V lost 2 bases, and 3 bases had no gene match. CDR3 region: CASSLFGQGNSPLHF. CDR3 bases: TGTGCCAGCAGCTTATTTGGACAGGGGAATTCACCCCTCCACTTT.

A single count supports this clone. The CDR3: CASSGGLSTDTQYF. CDR3 bases: TGTGCCAGCAGTGGGGGACTTAGCACAGATACGCAGTATTTT. This sequence joins TRBV25-1 and TRBJ2-3; D might be TRBD2 (6 bases). CDR1 and CDR2 from the germline V gene are MGHDK and SYGVNS. Trimming took off 4 bases at V and 0 bases at J, with 8 bases between the two ends. The CDR3 spans 14 residues.

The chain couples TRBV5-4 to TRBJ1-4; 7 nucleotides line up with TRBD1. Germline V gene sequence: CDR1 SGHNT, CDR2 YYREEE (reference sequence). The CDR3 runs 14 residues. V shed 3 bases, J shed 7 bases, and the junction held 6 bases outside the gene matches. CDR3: CASSSTGSAEKLFF. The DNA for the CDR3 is TGTGCCAGCAGCTCGACAGGGTCGGCTGAAAAACTGTTTTTT.

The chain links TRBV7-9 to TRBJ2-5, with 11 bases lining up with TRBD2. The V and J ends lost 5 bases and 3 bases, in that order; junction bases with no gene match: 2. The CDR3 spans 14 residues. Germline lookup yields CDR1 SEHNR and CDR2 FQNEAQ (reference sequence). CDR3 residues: CASSPGLAEETQYF. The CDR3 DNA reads TGTGCCAGCAGCCCGGGACTAGCGGAAGAGACCCAGTACTTC. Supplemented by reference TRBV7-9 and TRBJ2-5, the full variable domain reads DTGVSQNPRHKITKRGQNVTFRCDPISEHNRLYWYRQTLGQGPEFLTYFQNEAQLEKSRLLSDRFSAERPKGSFSTLEIQRTEQGDSAMYLCASSPGLAEETQYFGPGTRLLVL.